A selection of T cell receptor beta chains follows, all from one sample in a study of blood T cell repertoires in COVID-19. Sequencing used immunoSEQ multiplex PCR; TCRdb keeps in-frame clones, though not all of them. The sample has 300,000 to 350,000 clones, roughly 85% seen once. Material: PBMCs or T cells enriched from blood (not recorded which). All receptors derive from a man aged 25 to 40 who had recovered from COVID-19. CDR3s leave out the opening cysteine and the closing phenylalanine or tryptophan.

J | V | CDR3
TRBJ1-1 | TRBV2 | ASRSGVNTEAF
TRBJ1-5 | TRBV19 | ASSIVTGGHSNQPQH
TRBJ2-1 | TRBV3-1/TRBV3-2 | ASDRGNEQF
TRBJ1-6 | TRBV27 | ASCYRGLISPLH
TRBJ2-3 | TRBV18 | ASSPLDRTQY
TRBJ2-2 | TRBV5-4 | ASSFINTGELF
TRBJ1-4 | TRBV30 | AWSSVNEKLF
TRBJ2-2 | TRBV9 | ASSYYRGRDTGELF
TRBJ1-5 | TRBV2 | ASSFGRVNQPQH
TRBJ2-2 | TRBV12-3/TRBV12-4 | ASSLGTNGELF
TRBJ1-4 | TRBV7-2 | ASSERANEKLF
TRBJ2-4 | TRBV6-1 | ASSENVLAGAKNIQY
TRBJ2-7 | TRBV11-2 | ASSPRAGLYEQY
TRBJ1-1 | TRBV5-1 | ASSPALGTQAF
TRBJ2-7 | TRBV5-1 | ASSSRTGSYEQY
TRBJ1-5 | TRBV2 | ASSSGDQPQH
TRBJ1-6 | TRBV5-4 | ASSHDRVDSPLH
TRBJ1-1 | TRBV5-1 | ASTPTGQALGTEAF
TRBJ2-1 | TRBV27 | ASSFPGIGEQF
TRBJ1-1 | TRBV19 | ASSQGTGTEAF
TRBJ1-2 | TRBV5-4 | ASTIDNYGYT
TRBJ1-2 | TRBV10-3 | AIRGAGVGYT
TRBJ1-1 | TRBV4-3 | ASSQDFVSFGNTEAF
TRBJ2-5 | TRBV27 | ASSTREGETQY
TRBJ2-1 | TRBV9 | ASTPSGANNEQF
TRBJ1-2 | TRBV10-2 | ASVTGGLGYT
TRBJ2-7 | TRBV15 | ATSRTLGNEQY
TRBJ1-2 | TRBV6-5 | ASSYGTGDYGYT
TRBJ2-3 | TRBV7-2 | ASSLYAAADTQY
TRBJ2-5 | TRBV11-3 | ASSWTIGETQY
TRBJ1-1 | TRBV5-6 | ASSLRQRVMNTEAF
TRBJ1-1 | TRBV10-3 | AIRRAPGTEAF
TRBJ1-1 | TRBV30 | AWSVRDRGLETEAF
TRBJ2-1 | TRBV10-3 | AISDSPSSYNEQF